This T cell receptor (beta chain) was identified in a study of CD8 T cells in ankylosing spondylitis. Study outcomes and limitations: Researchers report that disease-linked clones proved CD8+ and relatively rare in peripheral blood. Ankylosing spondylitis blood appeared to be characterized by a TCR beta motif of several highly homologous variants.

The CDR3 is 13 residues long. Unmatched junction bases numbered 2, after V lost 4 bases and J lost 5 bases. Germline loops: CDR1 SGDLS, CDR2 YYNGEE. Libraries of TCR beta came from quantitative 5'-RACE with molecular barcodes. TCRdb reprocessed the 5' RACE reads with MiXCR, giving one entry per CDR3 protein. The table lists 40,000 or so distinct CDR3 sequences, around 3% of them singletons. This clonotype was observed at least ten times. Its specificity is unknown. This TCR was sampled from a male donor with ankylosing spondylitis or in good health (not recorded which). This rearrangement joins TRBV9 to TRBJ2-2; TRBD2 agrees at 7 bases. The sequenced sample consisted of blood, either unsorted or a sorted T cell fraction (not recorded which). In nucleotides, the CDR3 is TGTGCCAGCAGCACCGGGGGGACCGGGGAGCTGTTTTTT. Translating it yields CASSTGGTGELFF.